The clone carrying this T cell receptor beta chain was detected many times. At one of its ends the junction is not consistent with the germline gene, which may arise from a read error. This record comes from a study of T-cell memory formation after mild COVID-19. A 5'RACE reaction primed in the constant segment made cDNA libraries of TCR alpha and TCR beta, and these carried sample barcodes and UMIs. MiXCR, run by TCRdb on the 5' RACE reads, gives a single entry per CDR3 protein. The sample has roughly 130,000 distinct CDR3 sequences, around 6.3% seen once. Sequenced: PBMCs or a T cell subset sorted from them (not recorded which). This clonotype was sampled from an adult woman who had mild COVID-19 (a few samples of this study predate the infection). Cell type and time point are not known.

This CDR3 reads CASSRGRRDEQFF. The CDR3 bases are TGTGCTAGCAGCCGCGGACGGCGCGATGAGCAGTTCTTC. This chain links TRBV7-7 with TRBJ2-1; D gene ambiguous. This CDR3 has 13 amino acids. Germline CDR1 reads SSHAT; CDR2 reads FNYEAQ (reference sequence). Looking up the rest from reference TRBV7-7 and TRBJ2-1 gives the full variable domain: GAGVSQSPRYKVTKRGQDVTLRCDPISSHATLYWYQQALGQGPEFLTYFNYEAQPDKSGLPSDRFSAERPEGSISTLTIQRTEQRDSAMYRCASSRGRRDEQFFGPGTRLTVL.